These 27 T cell receptor beta chains came from one sample sequenced in a study of technical replicates of blood from four donors. The table came from immunoSEQ multiplex PCR; TCRdb's copy has only in-frame clones and leaves some out. Here the sample spans some 87,000 clones, 90% to 95% being singletons. The sample comprised T cells isolated from PBMCs. Every receptor here comes from a human donor in good health.

The chain uses TRBV27 and TRBJ1-1, with 9 nucleotides matching TRBD1. V trimming: 5 bases; J trimming: 1 base; junction bases outside the gene matches: 5. The CDR3 is 15 residues long. Germline CDR1 is MNHEY and CDR2 is SMNVEV (reference sequence). The CDR3 spells CASSMAGQGNTEAFF. The DNA for the CDR3 is TGTGCCAGCAGTATGGCGGGACAGGGGAACACTGAAGCTTTCTTT.

The rearrangement links TRBV27 to TRBJ1-4, with TRBD1 identical over 9 bases. From germline, CDR1 is MNHEY and CDR2 SMNVEV (reference sequence). This CDR3 has 15 amino acids. Losses at the gene ends were 8 bases for V and 5 bases for J; bases not matched to a gene: 9. CDR3 sequence reads: CASGSPGQGNEKLFF. The CDR3 region has the DNA TGTGCCAGCGGGTCCCCGGGACAGGGAAATGAAAAACTGTTTTTT.

This chain's CDR3 is CASGTGSSGNTIYF. DNA of the CDR3: TGTGCCAGCGGGACAGGAAGCTCTGGAAACACCATATATTTT. The rearrangement links TRBV4-2 to TRBJ1-3; 8 nucleotides match TRBD1. The V gene's germline CDR1 is LGHNA and CDR2 YNFKEQ. The CDR3 extends over 14 amino acids. The V gene end was trimmed by 8 bases and the J gene end by 0 bases; junction bases not matched to a gene: 3.

The chain recombines TRBV28 with TRBJ2-3, with 16 bases fitting TRBD2. V was pared by 3 bases and J by 6 bases, with 9 bases of the junction left unmatched. CDR3 length equals 18 residues. CDR1 and CDR2 from the germline V gene are MDHEN and SYDVKM. The CDR3 DNA reads TGTGCCAGCAGTTTCGCCTCGGGACTAGCGGGAGGGGGGGATACGCAGTATTTT. Amino acids: CASSFASGLAGGGDTQYF.

The chain uses TRBV7-3 and TRBJ2-2; D gene ambiguous. Trimming took off 2 bases at V and 2 bases at J, with 6 bases between the two ends. The CDR3 is made up of 14 amino acids. Germline V lookup: CDR1 SGHTA, CDR2 FQGTGA. This chain's CDR3 is CASSLSVNTGELFF. For the CDR3, the DNA is TGTGCCAGCAGCTTATCTGTTAACACCGGGGAGCTGTTTTTT. Combining the CDR3 with reference TRBV7-3 and TRBJ2-2 gives the whole variable domain GAGVSQTPSNKVTEKGKYVELRCDPISGHTALYWYRQSLGQGPEFLIYFQGTGAADDSGLPNDRFFAVRPEGSVSTLKIQRTERGDSAVYLCASSLSVNTGELFFGEGSRLTVL.

The chain is built from TRBV11-1 and TRBJ2-1, with 9 bases aligning to TRBD2. Germline V CDR1 and CDR2: SGHAT, FQDESV (reference sequence). J gave up 7 bases and V 2 bases, and 3 bases lay outside the gene matches. CDR3 size: 14 residues. CDR3 DNA sequence: TGTGCCAGCAGCTTAAGTAGCGGGAGAAATGAGCAGTTCTTC. It codes for CASSLSSGRNEQFF.

The V gene is TRBV19, the J gene TRBJ2-1; 9 bases match TRBD1. V was pared by 7 bases and J by 4 bases, with 14 bases of the junction left unmatched. Germline V gives CDR1 LNHDA, CDR2 SQIVND (reference sequence). This CDR3 contains 17 residues. The CDR3 bases are TGTGCCAGTACCGAAGGAGGGACAGGGAACCCATACAATGAGCAGTTCTTC. Encoded protein: CASTEGGTGNPYNEQFF.

The chain combines TRBV9 with TRBJ2-1; tentatively, D is TRBD1 (5 bases). The CDR3 totals 12 residues. The V end was cut by 3 bases, the J end by 10 bases, with 11 bases between. CDR1 is SGDLS and CDR2 is YYNGEE in the germline V gene. CDR3 nucleotide sequence: TGTGCCAGCAGCGACTCAGGGTACGAGCAGTTCTTC. This encodes CASSDSGYEQFF.

The V call is TRBV21-1, the J call TRBJ2-1; the DNA was not used to check the table's D call, TRBD2. TRBV21-1 is reported as a pseudogene. The CDR3 extends over 14 amino acids. This chain's CDR3 is CARSPTSGRDEQFF. Written as DNA, the CDR3 is TGTGCCAGATCCCCCACTAGCGGGAGGGATGAGCAGTTCTTC.

The chain uses TRBV19 and TRBJ2-5; 8 nucleotides agree with TRBD2. Germline CDR1 LNHDA, CDR2 SQIVND (reference sequence). Trimming at V came to 3 bases and at J to 4 bases, leaving 7 bases not matched to a gene. CDR3 length: 15 amino acids. The CDR3 bases are TGTGCCAGTAGTATCGGGTCGGGAGGGGGAGAGACCCAGTACTTC. Translation: CASSIGSGGGETQYF.

The chain couples TRBV7-2 to TRBJ1-1; D gene unclear. V was cut by 2 bases and J by 5 bases, with 18 bases left in between. Germline CDR1 reads SGHTA; CDR2 reads FQGNSA. The CDR3 is 16 residues long. The CDR3, as DNA: TGTGCCAGCAGCTTAACAACTACCCTAGTACGAACTGAAGCTTTCTTT. Its translation is CASSLTTTLVRTEAFF.

This sequence joins TRBV27 and TRBJ2-7; D is possibly TRBD1 (6 bases). The V end lost 2 bases, the J end lost 1 base, and 9 bases lay between the germline ends. Germline V gene sequence: CDR1 MNHEY, CDR2 SMNVEV (reference sequence). The CDR3 is 14 amino acids. The CDR3 bases are TGTGCCAGCAGTTTACTAGGGGGATCCTACGAGCAGTACTTC. Its protein product is CASSLLGGSYEQYF.

V gene TRBV5-8 combines with J gene TRBJ1-3; D is ambiguous. Germline-derived CDR1 and CDR2 are SGHTS and YDEGEE. Trimming took off 4 bases at V and 0 bases at J, with 5 bases between the two ends. The CDR3 is 13 residues long. The CDR3 protein is CASSRFSGNTIYF. Here the CDR3 DNA reads TGTGCCAGCAGCCGTTTCTCTGGAAACACCATATATTTT.

This sequence joins TRBV6-6 and TRBJ1-2, with 8 nucleotides matching TRBD1. CDR3 size: 14 residues. CDR1 is MNHNY, CDR2 SVGAGI, per germline (reference sequence). V lost 0 bases and J lost 6; bases outside the gene matches: 3. CDR3 loop: CASSYSQGAHGYTF. The CDR3 nucleotides read TGTGCCAGCAGTTACTCTCAGGGGGCGCATGGCTACACCTTC.

V and J are TRBV7-9 and TRBJ1-2, with 12 bases fitting TRBD1. Losses at the gene ends were 4 bases for V and 6 bases for J; bases not matched to a gene: 12. Germline loops: CDR1 SEHNR, CDR2 FQNEAQ (reference sequence). This CDR3 has 17 amino acids. This CDR3 reads CASSSSGTGGAPDGYTF. Written as DNA, the CDR3 is TGTGCCAGCAGCTCCTCCGGGACAGGGGGCGCCCCGGATGGCTACACCTTC. The whole variable domain, remainder taken from reference TRBV7-9 and TRBJ1-2, is DTGVSQNPRHKITKRGQNVTFRCDPISEHNRLYWYRQTLGQGPEFLTYFQNEAQLEKSRLLSDRFSAERPKGSFSTLEIQRTEQGDSAMYLCASSSSGTGGAPDGYTFGSGTRLTVV.

The chain couples TRBV6-5 to TRBJ1-4, with 7 positions matching TRBD1. The germline V gene has CDR1 MNHEY and CDR2 SVGAGI. J was trimmed by 7 bases and V by 6 bases; bases with no gene match: 5. The CDR3 extends over 13 amino acids. The CDR3 DNA is TGTGCCAGCAGCCCGGGACAGTCTGAAAAACTGTTTTTT. This translates into CASSPGQSEKLFF.

The CDR3 region is CASSPGMPDYEQYF. The CDR3, as DNA: TGTGCCAGTAGTCCGGGGATGCCTGACTACGAGCAGTACTTC. This chain uses TRBV19 with TRBJ2-7, with D perhaps matching TRBD2 (5 bases). V shed 5 bases and J shed 3 bases, with 14 bases lying between them. The CDR3 consists of 14 residues. Germline V gene sequence: CDR1 LNHDA, CDR2 SQIVND (reference sequence).

The gene calls are TRBV7-2 and TRBJ2-1; TRBD2 might be the D (6 bases). Trimming pared 7 bases from V and 4 bases from J, leaving 20 bases between. In germline, CDR1 is SGHTA, CDR2 FQGNSA. This CDR3 spans 16 amino acids. The CDR3 DNA follows: TGTGCCAGCACGATTCTAGCGTACCTAGAGTACAATGAGCAGTTCTTC. It codes for CASTILAYLEYNEQFF.

The rearrangement links TRBV27 to TRBJ1-5, with D unclear. The germline V gene has CDR1 MNHEY and CDR2 SMNVEV (reference sequence). V shed 8 bases and J shed 2 bases, with 16 bases lying between them. The CDR3 runs 15 residues. CDR3 DNA sequence: TGTGCCAGCGTAGCTCCCCAGAATGGCAATCAGCCCCAGCATTTT. This encodes CASVAPQNGNQPQHF.

This chain links TRBV19 with TRBJ2-7; TRBD1 aligns across 7 bases. This CDR3 has 13 residues. The V gene's germline CDR1 is LNHDA and CDR2 SQIVND (reference sequence). V shed 5 bases, J shed 0 bases, and the junction held 1 base outside the gene matches. The CDR3 region has the DNA TGTGCCAGTAGTGACAGGGTCTCCTACGAGCAGTACTTC. This codes for CASSDRVSYEQYF. Complete variable domain (other parts from reference TRBV19 and TRBJ2-7): DGGITQSPKYLFRKEGQNVTLSCEQNLNHDAMYWYRQDPGQGLRLIYYSQIVNDFQKGDIAEGYSVSREKKESFPLTVTSAQKNPTAFYLCASSDRVSYEQYFGPGTRLTVT.

The V call is TRBV27, the J call TRBJ1-4; 8 bases agree with TRBD1. The germline CDR1 and CDR2 sequences are MNHEY and SMNVEV (reference sequence). V lost 6 bases, J lost 7 bases, and 10 bases stayed unmatched. The CDR3 runs 15 residues. CDR3 amino acids: CASRPLDRGREKLFF. In nucleotides, the CDR3 is TGTGCCAGCAGGCCCTTAGACAGGGGACGTGAAAAACTGTTTTTT.

V is TRBV11-1 and J is TRBJ2-7; 7 bases map to TRBD2. The trim removed 1 base at V and 0 bases at J, leaving 6 bases unmatched. CDR1 and CDR2 (germline): SGHAT, FQDESV (reference sequence). The CDR3 has 16 amino acids. CDR3 sequence reads: CASSLGGGSPSYEQYF. The CDR3 DNA follows: TGTGCCAGCAGCTTAGGGGGCGGGAGCCCCTCCTACGAGCAGTACTTC. The entire variable domain, with the rest obtained from reference TRBV11-1 and TRBJ2-7, is as follows: EAEVAQSPRYKITEKSQAVAFWCDPISGHATLYWYRQILGQGPELLVQFQDESVVDDSQLPKDRFSAERLKGVDSTLKIQPAELGDSAMYLCASSLGGGSPSYEQYFGPGTRLTVT.

The chain is built from TRBV29-1 and TRBJ2-1, with TRBD2 matching 10 bases. This CDR3 has 13 residues. The junction had 6 bases not matched to a gene; V was cut back by 6 bases and J by 7 bases. Per the germline V gene, CDR1 is SQVTM and CDR2 is ANQGSEA. CDR3 DNA sequence: TGCAGCGTCCAGAGCGGGAGGGGTAATGAGCAGTTCTTC. Its protein is CSVQSGRGNEQFF.

The V gene is TRBV10-3, the J gene TRBJ2-5; no clear D. V dropped 8 bases and J dropped 0 bases, with 13 bases sitting between them. This CDR3 contains 14 residues. CDR1 is ENHRY and CDR2 is SYGVKD in the germline V gene. CDR3 loop: CAISPGKNQETQYF. The CDR3 DNA reads TGTGCCATCTCGCCGGGTAAGAACCAAGAGACCCAGTACTTC.

The CDR3 sequence is CASSYFSGRGETQYF. DNA for the CDR3: TGTGCCAGCAGTTACTTTAGCGGGAGAGGAGAGACCCAGTACTTC. This chain links TRBV6-5 with TRBJ2-5; 9 nucleotides agree with TRBD2. CDR3 length: 15 amino acids. Germline V gene sequence: CDR1 MNHEY, CDR2 SVGAGI. The ends lost 1 base at V and 4 bases at J; junction bases unmatched: 4.

The chain joins TRBV28 to TRBJ2-5; D not resolved. The V end was cut by 5 bases, the J end by 3 bases, with 19 bases between. The CDR3 loop spans 16 amino acids. Germline values: CDR1 MDHEN, CDR2 SYDVKM. The CDR3 sequence is CASSPGGQAYKETQYF. In DNA form, the CDR3 reads TGTGCCAGCAGTCCAGGTGGGCAGGCCTACAAAGAGACCCAGTACTTC.

This chain connects TRBV7-3 to TRBJ2-7; D unclear. Trimming shortened V by 4 bases and J by 3 bases, and 13 bases separated the two germline ends. From germline, CDR1 is SGHTA and CDR2 FQGTGA. The CDR3 is made up of 14 amino acids. The CDR3 sequence: CASSSRGPVYEQYF. As DNA, the CDR3 is TGTGCCAGCAGCTCCCGAGGCCCTGTCTACGAGCAGTACTTC. Using reference TRBV7-3 and TRBJ2-7 for the parts outside the CDR3, the full variable domain is GAGVSQTPSNKVTEKGKYVELRCDPISGHTALYWYRQSLGQGPEFLIYFQGTGAADDSGLPNDRFFAVRPEGSVSTLKIQRTERGDSAVYLCASSSRGPVYEQYFGPGTRLTVT.